A single sample gave rise to the 26 T cell receptor beta chains below, sequenced in a study of cytomegalovirus exposure and HLA in healthy donors (dated by TCRdb to 2017 to 2019). The protocol used for the library was the immunoSEQ multiplex PCR assay. For the multiplex PCR, a mixture combining 60 forward primers for TCR Vbeta segments and 13 reverse primers for TCR Jbeta segments was used. The clones in this table, taken by TCRdb from immuneACCESS, are in-frame only. Not every clone is retained; where verified, under half of the shortfall comes from an unresolved V gene, and the cause of the rest is unknown. The sample table shows some 70,000 clones, and approximately 70% are seen once. The ten largest clones represent about 14% of the sample. Input material: PBMCs. The origin of the receptors is a male donor in good health and CMV-seropositive.

This chain links TRBV2 with TRBJ2-5, with TRBD2 as a possible D gene (5 bases). Trimming stripped 6 bases from V and 4 bases from J, with 12 bases between. Per the germline V gene, CDR1 is SNHLY and CDR2 is FYNNEI. CDR3 length: 13 residues. The CDR3 loop is CASRRARGETQYF. As DNA, the CDR3 is TGTGCCAGCAGGCGGGCCCGGGGAGAGACCCAGTACTTC.

In this sample, this clone turned up a few times. The chain has TRBV7-2 and TRBJ2-7, with 7 positions matching TRBD2. The germline V gene has CDR1 SGHTA and CDR2 FQGNSA. The trim removed 0 bases at V and 3 bases at J, leaving 8 bases unmatched. The CDR3 is 16 amino acids. In DNA form, the CDR3 reads TGTGCCAGCAGCTTAGCCCTCGGGCGGGGGAACTACGAGCAGTACTTC. It yields the protein CASSLALGRGNYEQYF.

This chain uses TRBV9 with TRBJ1-1; TRBD1 matches 10 bases. Germline loops: CDR1 SGDLS, CDR2 YYNGEE. This CDR3 comprises 16 residues. With 4 bases clipped from V and 5 bases from J, the junction kept 11 bases outside the gene matches. For the CDR3, the DNA is TGTGCCAGCAGCTCCCCCGGGACAGGGGTCGGTACTGAAGCTTTCTTT. It is translated as CASSSPGTGVGTEAFF.

The chain couples TRBV13 to TRBJ2-5, with 11 positions matching TRBD2. The CDR3 spans 19 residues. Germline CDR1 reads PRHDT; CDR2 reads FYEKMQ (reference sequence). Germline trimming cut 5 bases from V and 4 bases from J; bases unmatched to any gene: 18. The CDR3 is CASSTGEGTSGALGETQYF. The CDR3 DNA follows: TGTGCCAGCAGCACGGGGGAAGGGACTAGCGGAGCCTTAGGAGAGACCCAGTACTTC.

This chain joins TRBV7-8 and TRBJ1-1; the match to TRBD1 covers 8 bases. The V gene end was trimmed by 4 bases and the J gene end by 4 bases; junction bases not matched to a gene: 5. The length of the CDR3 is 14 residues. CDR1 is SGHVS, CDR2 FQNEAQ, per germline. The CDR3 sequence: CASSSSTGGTEAFF. For the CDR3, the DNA is TGTGCCAGCAGCTCATCCACAGGGGGCACTGAAGCTTTCTTT.

The genes are TRBV5-6 and TRBJ1-2; unclear D gene. The germline CDR1 and CDR2 sequences are SGHDT and YYEEEE. The CDR3 is 12 amino acids. V was trimmed by 6 bases and J by 1 base, leaving 7 bases between them. CDR3 sequence: CASNSGNYGYTF. CDR3 DNA: TGTGCCAGCAACTCGGGTAACTATGGCTACACCTTC.

The J gene is TRBJ1-4, the V gene TRBV5-1; 8 bases are shared with TRBD1. Germline-derived CDR1 and CDR2 are SGHRS and YFSETQ. V shed 4 bases, J shed 8 bases, and the junction held 7 bases outside the gene matches. The CDR3 extends over 14 amino acids. The CDR3 DNA sequence: TGCGCCAGCAGCCCGACAGGGGCTAGGGAAAAACTGTTTTTT. Encoded protein: CASSPTGAREKLFF.

The chain recombines TRBV10-3 with TRBJ2-3, with 7 bases fitting TRBD2. With 3 bases clipped from V and 1 base from J, the junction kept 7 bases outside the gene matches. Germline lookup yields CDR1 ENHRY and CDR2 SYGVKD. This CDR3 is built from 16 residues. CDR3 loop: CAISELAGQGTDTQYF. Here the CDR3 DNA reads TGTGCCATCAGTGAATTAGCGGGTCAAGGCACAGATACGCAGTATTTT.

The chain recombines TRBV9 with TRBJ2-3, with 10 bases matching TRBD2. This CDR3 spans 17 amino acids. The germline V gene encodes CDR1 SGDLS and CDR2 YYNGEE. Trimming cost V 0 bases and J 4 bases; bases outside gene matches: 8. The CDR3 here is CASSVVGSSGSADTQYF. DNA for the CDR3: TGTGCCAGCAGCGTAGTTGGCTCTAGCGGGAGTGCAGATACGCAGTATTTT. Drawing the rest from reference TRBV9 and TRBJ2-3, the complete variable domain is DSGVTQTPKHLITATGQRVTLRCSPRSGDLSVYWYQQSLDQGLQFLIQYYNGEERAKGNILERFSAQQFPDLHSELNLSSLELGDSALYFCASSVVGSSGSADTQYFGPGTRLTVL.

CDR3 in DNA: TGTGCCAGCAGCTTAGGTTCGGGAATGAATCAGCCCCAGCATTTT. This codes for CASSLGSGMNQPQHF. This chain uses TRBV7-2 with TRBJ1-5; D ambiguous. The CDR3 consists of 15 residues. Deletions cut 1 base from V and 4 bases from J, with 11 bases between. The germline V gene has CDR1 SGHTA and CDR2 FQGNSA.

The rearrangement uses TRBV27 and TRBJ1-3; D is possibly TRBD1 (5 bases). The CDR3 has 14 amino acids. Per the germline V gene, CDR1 is MNHEY and CDR2 is SMNVEV (reference sequence). V lost 11 bases and J 5 bases, leaving 19 bases between the germline ends. CDR3 loop: CAQNPRKGRNTIYF. CDR3 nucleotides: TGTGCCCAAAACCCACGGAAGGGGCGAAACACCATATATTTT.

The V call is TRBV14, the J call TRBJ2-3; TRBD2 agrees at 7 bases. The V segment lost 1 base and the J segment 3 bases; nucleotides outside the gene matches: 4. CDR3 length equals 15 residues. Germline CDR1 reads SGHDN; CDR2 reads FVKESK. The CDR3 DNA reads as TGTGCCAGCAGCCAAGTTGAACTAGCGACAGATACGCAGTATTTT. Amino acids: CASSQVELATDTQYF.

This chain links TRBV2 with TRBJ1-5; D possibly corresponds to TRBD1 (6 bases). CDR1 and CDR2 from the germline V gene are SNHLY and FYNNEI. CDR3 length equals 14 residues. The V end lost 7 bases, the J end lost 3 bases, and 13 bases lay between the germline ends. The CDR3 sequence is CASTPQGTNQPQHF. CDR3 DNA: TGTGCCAGCACTCCTCAGGGGACCAATCAGCCCCAGCATTTT.

This clone was picked up a small number of times. The chain employs TRBV4-3 and TRBJ1-1; tentatively, D is TRBD1 (6 bases). Trimming pared 0 bases from V and 8 bases from J, leaving 19 bases between. Germline assignment: CDR1 LGHNA and CDR2 YSLEER. The CDR3 is 16 amino acids. CDR3 residues: CASSQDFRQGHREAFF. Here the CDR3 DNA reads TGCGCCAGCAGCCAAGATTTTCGCCAGGGACATCGAGAAGCTTTCTTT.

The J gene is TRBJ2-3, the V gene TRBV7-2; 9 positions match TRBD2. Trimming cost V 1 base and J 0 bases; bases outside gene matches: 8. This CDR3 region has 18 residues. CDR1 is SGHTA, CDR2 FQGNSA, per germline. The CDR3 loop reads CASSLGGGSGRSTDTQYF. The CDR3 region has the DNA TGTGCCAGCAGCTTAGGAGGGGGTAGCGGGAGAAGCACAGATACGCAGTATTTT.

The V call is TRBV5-6, the J call TRBJ2-2, with a possible D match to TRBD2 (5 bases). V lost 0 bases, J lost 10 bases, and 16 bases lay in between. Germline lookup yields CDR1 SGHDT and CDR2 YYEEEE. There are 15 residues in the CDR3. CDR3 sequence reads: CASSLGGFGELELFF. The CDR3 DNA is TGTGCCAGCAGCTTGGGAGGGTTTGGAGAGCTGGAGCTGTTTTTT.

Remarks on this clone: Relative to the germline gene, one junction end is altered; a read error may explain this. This chain connects TRBV7-9 to TRBJ2-2, with TRBD1 matching over 9 bases. CDR3 length equals 12 residues. Germline CDR1 SEHNR, CDR2 FQNEAQ (reference sequence). The CDR3 reads CSSSPDRGRLFF. CDR3 DNA: TGTTCCAGCAGCCCGGACAGGGGTCGGCTGTTTTTT.

V is TRBV2 and J is TRBJ1-4, with 8 bases matching TRBD1. The CDR3 is 15 amino acids. V was clipped by 6 bases and J by 5 bases; unmatched bases: 8. The germline gives CDR1 SNHLY, CDR2 FYNNEI. CDR3 region: CASSPSTGVNEKLFF. In DNA, the CDR3 is TGTGCCAGCAGCCCATCGACAGGGGTGAATGAAAAACTGTTTTTT. Complete variable domain (other parts from reference TRBV2 and TRBJ1-4): EPEVTQTPSHQVTQMGQEVILRCVPISNHLYFYWYRQILGQKVEFLVSFYNNEISEKSEIFDDQFSVERPDGSNFTLKIRSTKLEDSAMYFCASSPSTGVNEKLFFGSGTQLSVL.

The chain carries TRBV7-9 and TRBJ2-7; the D gene is possibly TRBD2 (6 bases). The CDR3 totals 15 residues. Trimming cost V 5 bases and J 0 bases, with 14 bases left between them. CDR1 is SEHNR, CDR2 FQNEAQ, per germline (reference sequence). CDR3 nucleotide sequence: TGTGCCAGCAGCCCCCCTGGAGGGTACTCCTACGAGCAGTACTTC. It translates to CASSPPGGYSYEQYF.

This clone was found a few times. V usage is TRBV18 and J usage is TRBJ2-7; perhaps TRBD1 as D (6 bases). The germline V gene encodes CDR1 KGHSH and CDR2 LQKENI. V was trimmed by 0 bases and J by 6 bases, leaving 12 bases between them. The CDR3 is 14 amino acids. Written as DNA, the CDR3 is TGTGCCAGCTCACCACCCAACAGGGTCCTCGAGCAGTACTTC. It encodes CASSPPNRVLEQYF.

This chain uses TRBV5-6 with TRBJ2-3, with D maybe TRBD2 (6 bases). This CDR3 is 15 amino acids long. Germline V gives CDR1 SGHDT, CDR2 YYEEEE. V lost 2 bases, J lost 3 bases, and 13 bases lay in between. The CDR3: CASSFGLALTDTQYF. The CDR3 region has the DNA TGTGCCAGCAGCTTCGGGCTAGCGCTTACAGATACGCAGTATTTT.

This clone was seen more than once but under ten times. The chain employs TRBV4-3 and TRBJ1-2; D gene unclear. The V gene lost 0 bases and the J gene lost 4 bases, with 9 bases spanning the gap. CDR1 is LGHNA and CDR2 is YSLEER in the germline V gene. CDR3 length: 14 amino acids. CDR3 residues: CASSQEVALYGYTF. The CDR3 DNA sequence: TGCGCCAGCAGCCAAGAAGTAGCTCTCTATGGCTACACCTTC.

This chain links TRBV6-6 with TRBJ2-2, with D possibly TRBD2 on 6 matching bases. Per the germline V gene, CDR1 is MNHNY and CDR2 is SVGAGI (reference sequence). CDR3 length: 15 amino acids. V dropped 4 bases and J dropped 1 base, with 10 bases sitting between them. CDR3: CASSLGLLNTGELFF. For the CDR3, the DNA is TGTGCCAGCAGTTTGGGACTGCTGAACACCGGGGAGCTGTTTTTT.

This clone was recorded only once. V gene TRBV29-1 combines with J gene TRBJ2-5; tentatively, D is TRBD1 (5 bases). The CDR3 is 12 amino acids. V gave up 4 bases and J gave up 4 bases, with 10 bases separating them. CDR1 and CDR2 from the germline V gene are SQVTM and ANQGSEA. The CDR3 is CSVVTQGETQYF. The CDR3 DNA reads TGCAGCGTTGTAACCCAGGGAGAGACCCAGTACTTC.

This clone showed up just a few times. This chain joins TRBV2 and TRBJ1-4; 9 bases fit TRBD1. This CDR3 contains 14 residues. Germline V gene lookup returns CDR1 SNHLY and CDR2 FYNNEI. Trimming cost V 7 bases and J 5 bases; bases outside gene matches: 5. The CDR3 loop is CASTLGQGNEKLFF. CDR3 in DNA: TGTGCCAGCACACTCGGACAGGGGAATGAAAAACTGTTTTTT.

The chain combines TRBV6-6 with TRBJ1-1; 8 bases fit TRBD1. This CDR3 contains 14 residues. Germline loops: CDR1 MNHNY, CDR2 SVGAGI (reference sequence). Unmatched junction bases numbered 9, after V lost 8 bases and J lost 4 bases. DNA of the CDR3: TGTGCCAGCCGATACGACAGGGGAGGCACTGAAGCTTTCTTT. Protein: CASRYDRGGTEAFF.